This T cell receptor (beta chain) was identified in a study of blood T cells in healthy people across ages. This CDR3 has 14 residues. The V gene lost 3 bases and the J gene lost 6 bases, with 14 bases spanning the gap. A second 7 to 11 cycle PCR used barcoded and J-beta primers. MiXCR, run by TCRdb on the 5' RACE reads, gives a single entry per CDR3 protein. Here the sample spans 550,000 to 800,000 distinct CDR3 sequences, roughly 20% being singletons. J is TRBJ1-2 and V is TRBV12-3 or TRBV12-4; no definite D call. Material for sequencing was blood. The clonotype originates from a man between 65 and 79 years old in good health. The CDR3 nucleotides read TGTGCCAGCAGTTTCAGGCAGTCGAGGGATGGCTACACCTTC. Amino acid sequence: CASSFRQSRDGYTF.